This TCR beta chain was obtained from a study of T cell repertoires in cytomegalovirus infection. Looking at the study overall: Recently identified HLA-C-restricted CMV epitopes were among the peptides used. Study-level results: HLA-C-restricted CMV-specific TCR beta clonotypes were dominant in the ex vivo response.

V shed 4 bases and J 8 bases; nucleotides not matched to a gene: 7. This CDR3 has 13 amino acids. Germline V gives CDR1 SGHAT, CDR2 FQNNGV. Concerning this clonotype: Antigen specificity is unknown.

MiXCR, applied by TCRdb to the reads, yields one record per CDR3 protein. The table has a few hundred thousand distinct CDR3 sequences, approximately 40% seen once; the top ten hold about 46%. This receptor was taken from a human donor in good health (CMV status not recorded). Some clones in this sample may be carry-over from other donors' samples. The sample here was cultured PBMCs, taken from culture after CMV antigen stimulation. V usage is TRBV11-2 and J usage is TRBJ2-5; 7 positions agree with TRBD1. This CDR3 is CASSYGTAPTQYF. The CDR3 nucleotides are TGTGCCAGCAGCTACGGGACAGCTCCCACCCAGTACTTC. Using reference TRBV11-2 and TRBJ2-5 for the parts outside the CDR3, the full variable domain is EAGVAQSPRYKIIEKRQSVAFWCNPISGHATLYWYQQILGQGPKLLIQFQNNGVVDDSQLPKDRFSAERLKGVDSTLKIQPAKLEDSAVYLCASSYGTAPTQYFGPGTRLLVL.